The entry below describes one T cell receptor (beta chain). Its recognized antigen is unknown. Base qualities were left out, and no much larger clone turns up one base away. This sample was included in a study of blood T cell repertoires in COVID-19 (dated by TCRdb to 2019 to 2021). About the investigation overall: For ImmuneRACE Cohort 3, a participant was defined as recovered based on two consecutive negative NP/OP PCR tests, clearance by a healthcare professional, or resolution of symptoms. Nearly every sample came with metadata listing a de-identified subject ID, COVID-19 status, age in years and sex. Collaborator samples came from the United States, Italy and Spain and covered acute and convalescent phases of COVID-19. Samples were obtained from the ongoing ImmuneRACE study (first 160 participants) and from roughly 1,300 subjects provided by 6 global collaborators. Where HLA class I and class II types were available, the types were taken from metadata supplied by the sample provider, not from assay-based typing. The material from the prospective study consisted of cDNA or gDNA derived from T cells, B-cell-depleted T cells, or PBMCs. Deeply sampled blood TCRbeta repertoires from subjects exposed to, actively infected with, or recovered from COVID-19 were included in the dataset. The repertoires were released in a freely available public database meant as a resource for research on the immune response to SARS-CoV-2.

TCRbeta CDR3 regions were amplified from genomic DNA using the immunoSEQ Assay, a bias-controlled multiplex PCR. Per the source publication's procedure: The number of nucleated cells in each sample was estimated from the amplification of reference gene primers within the assay. To quantify the absolute abundance of each unique TCRbeta CDR3 rearrangement, sequence reads were collapsed and filtered. Productive Simpson clonality was computed per sample as the square root of Simpson's diversity index over productive rearrangements. Held by TCRdb, this immuneACCESS table contains in-frame sequences only and omits some clones. Under half of the omission traces to an unresolved V gene where checked; the cause of the rest is unknown. That table gives V, J and clone size, and the DNA gave D and trimming. The sample table records around 360,000 clones; around 87% of these occur just once. Together, the top ten hold roughly 1.9% of the sample.

Participants in the prospective study were aged 18 to 89 years, lived in 20 to 25 United States geographic areas, and enrolled through a virtual design. To assign participants to cohorts, the prospective study relied on clinical history that participants themselves reported in a screening survey and a study questionnaire. Each participant in the prospective study had whole blood, serum and a nasopharyngeal or oropharyngeal swab collected by mobile phlebotomists. Additional blood draws and questionnaires over an approximately 2-month period could optionally be provided by prospective study participants. Before DNA extraction, prospective study blood samples were shipped either frozen or at room temperature. Compared with germline, V lacks 9 bases and J lacks 1 base; bases without a gene match: 9. According to the germline V gene, CDR1 reads KGHDR and CDR2 reads SFDVKD. The CDR3 holds 17 amino acids from the cysteine to the phenylalanine. Of all the DNA, just the CDR3 is kept, 51 bases in frame from base 1.

The paper as a whole reports these results and caveats: Clinical and demographic metadata were provided uncurated, with the amount varying by source and participant.

The rearrangement joined TRBV24-1 to TRBJ2-3; 13 junctional bases match TRBD2. Sequencing used PBMCs or T cells enriched from blood (not recorded which). This TCR was sampled from a man aged 35-49 years in a cohort exposed to, infected with or recovered from COVID-19 (not recorded which). In nucleotide form, the sequence is TGTGCCACCTCGACCGGGACTAGCGGGACCCGCACAGATACGCAGTATTTT. Its amino acids are CATSTGTSGTRTDTQYF.